This TCR beta chain came from a study of OX40 agonist ivuxolimab in advanced cancers. Profiling relied on immunoSEQ multiplex PCR, and the TCRdb table lists in-frame clones only, not all of them. Found here are just over 90,000 clones, approximately 94% of them singletons; the top ten hold roughly 2.6%. The clonotype was recovered from an adult with an advanced solid tumor such as melanoma, head and neck, liver or kidney cancer. This specimen was CD4+ or CD8+ T cells sorted from blood, taken in a trial of the OX40 agonist ivuxolimab.

The CDR3 DNA reads TGTGCCGGAGGGACAGGGGTTGACACTGAAGCTTTCTTT. Translation gives CAGGTGVDTEAFF. V gene TRBV6-6 combines with J gene TRBJ1-1; TRBD1 aligns across 10 bases. Germline CDR1 MNHNY, CDR2 SVGAGI (reference sequence). The CDR3 length is 13 residues. After removal of 11 bases from V and 3 bases from J, the junction contained 6 bases not matched to a gene.